This is a list of T cell receptor beta chains from one sample in a study of blood T cell repertoires in COVID-19. Some clones are missing from TCRdb's copy, which holds only in-frame ones; the method was immunoSEQ multiplex PCR. The sample has roughly 120,000 clones, approximately 89% seen once. The sequencing sample was made of peripheral blood. The receptors stem from a woman older than 75 with COVID-19, enrolled during active disease. Each CDR3 is given with its conserved first and last residue. The D gene is left open where the match is weak. A clone size is listed for some rows: how often the clone was seen (once, few, many), or a class if it is expanded.

length: 14
size: NA
J: TRBJ2-3
D: NA
V: TRBV5-1
DNA: TGCGCCAGCAGCTTGGGTGGCGGGGAAGATACGCAGTATTTT
CDR3: CASSLGGGEDTQYF

length: 15
size: NA
J: TRBJ1-1
D: NA
V: TRBV7-9
DNA: TGTGCTAGCAGCTTAGTAAGCCGGGTGAACACTGAAGCTTTCTTT
CDR3: CASSLVSRVNTEAFF

length: 14
size: NA
J: TRBJ2-7
D: TRBD2
V: TRBV28
DNA: TGTGCCAGCAGTCCTAGTGGGACTAGAAGCGAGCAGTACTTC
CDR3: CASSPSGTRSEQYF

length: 16
size: NA
J: TRBJ2-3
D: TRBD1
V: TRBV19
DNA: TGTGCCAGTAGTCTACCGACAGGGAGAGGGTCAGATACGCAGTATTTT
CDR3: CASSLPTGRGSDTQYF

length: 13
size: NA
J: TRBJ2-5
D: NA
V: TRBV7-2
DNA: TGTGCCAGCAGCTATGGGCAACAGGGCACCCAGTACTTC
CDR3: CASSYGQQGTQYF

length: 14
size: NA
J: TRBJ2-7
D: NA
V: TRBV6-2/TRBV6-3
DNA: TGTGCCAGCAGTTACCGGGACTCCTCCTACGAGCAGTACTTC
CDR3: CASSYRDSSYEQYF

length: 15
size: NA
J: TRBJ2-5
D: TRBD1
V: TRBV15
DNA: TGTGCCACCAGCAGGGGCACAGGGGGGCAAGAGACCCAGTACTTC
CDR3: CATSRGTGGQETQYF

length: 18
size: NA
J: TRBJ2-7
D: TRBD1
V: TRBV7-2
DNA: TGTGCCAGCAGCGCGCATCATACACCGGGACAGGGGGCCTACGAGCAGTACTTC
CDR3: CASSAHHTPGQGAYEQYF

length: 15
size: NA
J: TRBJ2-2
D: TRBD1
V: TRBV29-1
DNA: TGCAGCGTTGAGACGGGACAGGGAACCACCGGGGAGCTGTTTTTT
CDR3: CSVETGQGTTGELFF

length: 11
size: NA
J: TRBJ2-1
D: NA
V: TRBV20-1
DNA: TGCAGTGCTCCTAACCACAATGAGCAGTTCTTC
CDR3: CSAPNHNEQFF

length: 15
size: NA
J: TRBJ2-3
D: NA
V: TRBV5-4
DNA: TGTGCCAGCAGCAAAGCGACAGACCGCACAGATACGCAGTATTTT
CDR3: CASSKATDRTDTQYF

length: 15
size: few
J: TRBJ2-7
D: TRBD2
V: TRBV5-5
DNA: TGTGCCAGCAGCTTGGATGGCGGGGGGGCCTACGAGCAGTACTTC
CDR3: CASSLDGGGAYEQYF

length: 13
size: NA
J: TRBJ1-2
D: NA
V: TRBV7-2
DNA: TGTGCCAGCAGTCGATCAGGGATTTCTGGCTACACCTTC
CDR3: CASSRSGISGYTF

length: 12
size: NA
J: TRBJ2-3
D: TRBD2
V: TRBV28
DNA: TGTGCGATAGCGGGCCTGGGAGATACGCAGTATTTT
CDR3: CAIAGLGDTQYF

length: 14
size: NA
J: TRBJ2-2
D: NA
V: TRBV9
DNA: TGTGCCAGCAGCGTTGACAGTTACACCGGGGAGCTGTTTTTT
CDR3: CASSVDSYTGELFF